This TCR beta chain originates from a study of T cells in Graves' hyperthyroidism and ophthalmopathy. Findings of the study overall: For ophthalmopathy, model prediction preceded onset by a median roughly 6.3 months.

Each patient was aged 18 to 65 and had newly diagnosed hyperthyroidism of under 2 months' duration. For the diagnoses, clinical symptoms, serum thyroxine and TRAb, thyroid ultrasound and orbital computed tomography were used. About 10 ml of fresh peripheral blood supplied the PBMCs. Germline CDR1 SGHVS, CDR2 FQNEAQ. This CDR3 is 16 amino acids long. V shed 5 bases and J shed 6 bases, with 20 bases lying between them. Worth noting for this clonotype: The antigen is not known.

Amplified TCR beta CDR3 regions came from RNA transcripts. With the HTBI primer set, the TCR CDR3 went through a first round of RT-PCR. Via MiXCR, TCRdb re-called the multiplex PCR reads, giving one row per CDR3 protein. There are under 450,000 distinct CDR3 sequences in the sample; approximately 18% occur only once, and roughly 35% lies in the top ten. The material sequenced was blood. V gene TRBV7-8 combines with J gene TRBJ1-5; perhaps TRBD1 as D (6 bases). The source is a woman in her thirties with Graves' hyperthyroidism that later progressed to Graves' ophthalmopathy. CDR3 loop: CASSPVLGGFLQPQHF. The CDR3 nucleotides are TGTGCCAGCAGCCCAGTTTTAGGGGGGTTTCTTCAGCCCCAGCATTTT.